This T cell receptor beta chain derives from a study of cytomegalovirus exposure and HLA in healthy donors (dated by TCRdb to 2016 to 2017). As for the study more broadly: An earlier analysis of roughly 500 of the donors reported 276 Gb of sequence data and approximately 120 million unique TCR beta sequences obtained from around 170 million T cells. About 310 gigabases of sequencing data and tens of millions of unique TCR sequences were included in an early release covering around 650 HLA-typed donors. Of the roughly 400 genotyped donors, approximately 83% fell in the genetic ancestry cluster associated with self-reported Caucasian donors. The aim of the study was to test whether cataloging public T cell receptors could identify signatures of past pathogen exposure. The T cell repertoires of several hundred subjects were profiled by immunosequencing and related to cytomegalovirus serostatus. In addition to the first cohort of 500 to 850 subjects, a separate validation cohort of 120 different subjects was used. The study combined high-throughput TCR immunosequencing, statistical association of individual TCRs with disease status, and machine learning to predict cytomegalovirus infection status. In a later analysis, previously published TCR beta repertoires from 670 or so donors were re-analyzed and high-resolution HLA genotyping was added so that TCR occurrence patterns could be studied. Rather than using new phenotypic data, the later analysis identified candidate immune exposures from TCR beta sequences and from how often those sequences occurred across donors. An earlier analysis of several hundred of the donors used high-throughput TCR beta sequencing to judge whether each TCR beta V gene segment behaved as functional or pseudogenic. Donor age, sex, ethnicity and CMV serostatus were collected together with the repertoire data. In a later genetic analysis, genome-wide SNP genotypes for 398 of the 666 donors were used, and that subset was treated as a discovery cohort. All discovery cohort repertoires had been generated on a single sequencing platform. Class I and class II HLA loci were covered by the typing at four-digit resolution. The number of donors typed differed by locus, with about 629-630 for A, B, C, DRB1 and DQB1, roughly 550 for DQA1, 606 for DPA1, and around 430 for DPB1. Because of strong linkage in the cohort, roughly five DR-DQ haplotypes were treated as single units for association and clustering. On average, around 240,000 unique TCR beta nucleotide sequences were sequenced per donor among some 420 genotyped donors of the cohort, with 15% to 20% of those sequences being non-productive.

Of note for this clone: The target of this receptor is not known. No much larger clone exists at a distance of one base, and base qualities are not known.

The CDR3 holds 15 amino acids from the cysteine to the phenylalanine. Only the CDR3 DNA stays, 45 bases, in frame from base 1. Via the germline V gene, CDR1 is MRHNA and CDR2 SNTAGT. V is trimmed back by 4 bases and J by 0 bases, and the junction contains 4 bases that no gene match accounts for. Library prep was done by the immunoSEQ multiplex PCR assay. For the multiplex PCR, a mixture combining 60 forward primers for TCR Vbeta segments and 13 reverse primers for TCR Jbeta segments was used. A multiplex PCR assay on genomic DNA amplified the CDR3 region of rearranged TCR beta genes. The Illumina HiSeq System was used to sequence the amplified TCR beta libraries as 87-base-pair reads. In the original analysis: A later analysis counted 75 million to 100 million unique TCR beta chains across the 550 to 750 repertoires, and 10 million to 11 million of these chains were shared by at least two donors. To remove PCR and sequencing errors, raw reads were error-corrected and collapsed into unique sequences using a nearest-neighbor algorithm that merged closely related sequences. V, D and J gene segments were assigned by aligning CDR3 sequences to IMGT reference sequences. For a sequence to be retained, at least a six-nucleotide match to both a V gene segment and a J gene segment was required. A rearrangement counted as productive if the CDR3 had no stop codons and remained in frame with V and J, and every other rearrangement counted as non-productive. Following IMGT convention, CDR3 was defined as the stretch from the second conserved V-encoded cysteine to the conserved J-encoded phenylalanine. In an earlier analysis of around 540 of the donors, sequences lacking an unambiguous match to a single V gene segment were excluded. In an earlier analysis of around 590 of the donors, a V segment was called functional when productive rearrangements were above 56.7%, and segregating when the standard deviation between donors exceeded 5%. A statistical classification framework was built for diagnosing cytomegalovirus status from the catalog of TCR beta chain sequences. A later analysis assigned V and J genes by comparing TCR nucleotide sequences with IMGT/GENE-DB human TR gene sequences. Using the TCRdist pipeline, a later analysis assigned CDR3 sequences along with most-parsimonious VDJ recombination scenarios. In a later analysis, each TCR beta chain was defined by its CDR3 amino acid sequence together with its V-gene family, and reads lacking a unique V-gene family were excluded. As a way to deal with suspected cross-contamination and a sequencing artifact, a later analysis dropped over 550 nucleotide sequences that were highly shared and had low generation probability. In a later analysis, a clonal expansion index for each public chain was calculated from normalized within-repertoire ranks of inferred template counts. A later analysis computed generation probabilities with a VDJ recombination model fitted to out-of-frame rearrangements, and checked the results against IGoR. In a later analysis, TCR-TCR, TCR-HLA and TCR-CMV co-occurrence was scored with hypergeometric tests, and a repertoire-size bias correction was applied to TCR pairs. In a later analysis, false discovery rates were estimated by permuting HLA or CMV assignments 20 times. In a later analysis, co-occurring TCRs were grouped using DBSCAN, with TCRdist sequence similarity added in when clustering inside HLA-allele-positive subsets. For co-occurrence clustering, repertoires with fewer than 30,000 or more than 120,000 public chains were excluded, along with four to six repertoires with anomalous nucleotide sharing. TCRdb obtained this table from immuneACCESS and retained in-frame rearrangements with V and J assigned. These tables miss some clones; where compared with another copy, unresolved V genes account for less than half of the shortfall, and the remainder is unexplained. Clone size and the V and J calls come from that table; the DNA yielded D and trimming. The sample yields 150,000 to 200,000 clones; over 60% were counted once. In total, the top ten clones hold 11% to 15% of the sample.

The cohort consisted of more than 650 healthy bone marrow donors. Cohort members were all nominally healthy when sampled, although unrecorded immune exposures were likely present. The donor was CMV seropositive and belonged to the group of 250 to 300 seropositive cohort members. Each donor provided a peripheral blood sample, and peripheral blood mononuclear cells were used for TCR beta sequencing. Genomic DNA extraction from the blood cell samples was performed with the Qiagen DNeasy Blood Extraction Kit. General findings and caveats noted by the study authors: In a later genetic analysis, a missense DCLRE1C variant was associated with V-gene and J-gene trimming of TCR beta chains, and the association was replicated in an independent cohort. The authors suggested that the approach could potentially be generalized to other disease states and immunological phenotypes. The 87-base-pair reads could not distinguish some IMGT-functional V segments, including TRBV6-2 and TRBV6-3, so those segments were excluded. Most TCR sequences were observed very rarely across donors, whereas some public TCRs were present in many individuals. Only TCR beta chains were sequenced in this cohort, and the absence of alpha or paired-chain data limited detectable features. A further reported finding was that TCR beta sequences accurately predicted the HLA-A and HLA-B alleles for most subjects in the first cohort. According to a later analysis, parvovirus B19, influenza, CMV and Epstein-Barr virus appeared linked to several top co-occurrence clusters. The classifier was reported to diagnose cytomegalovirus status with high specificity and sensitivity in both the original cohort and the validation cohort. The only immune exposure information available for the cohort was CMV serostatus. The sequencing pipeline was judged likely to have produced a cluster of highly shared sequence variants as a technical artifact. Sequencing depth was assumed to be roughly uniform across donors in the presence/absence analyses, though that assumption may not hold. A few of the identified cytomegalovirus-associated TCR beta chains were confirmed in vitro to be specific for cytomegalovirus antigens. In the study, approximately 150 TCR beta chains were listed as associated with cytomegalovirus. In an earlier analysis of several hundred of the donors, most TCR beta V segments were observed in productive rearrangements about 90% or about 30% of the time, broadly matching IMGT annotations. Compared with equally common non-associated chains, HLA-associated TCR beta chains in a later analysis were more clonally expanded and had lower generation probabilities. Linkage disequilibrium might explain the correlated functional status among segregating V segments, but an unknown experimental factor could not be ruled out. In a later analysis, 15,000 to 20,000 TCR beta sequences were associated with specific HLA alleles at a false discovery rate of 0.05. A later analysis found that TCR association rates varied across HLA loci, with DRB1 alleles showing the most associated TCRs and HLA-C alleles the fewest. Because HLA typing was missing for some donors at each locus, association tests included only the typed subset. Because counts were too low, fewer than 20 rarely observed V segments, including chromosome 9 orphons, were excluded from the earlier analysis of 587 of the donors. Strong co-occurrence of HLA alleles, especially DR and DQ, made assigning TCR associations to individual alleles difficult. In a later genetic analysis, fewer N-insertions in productive TCRs were reported among donors in an Asian-associated ancestry cluster than the roughly 700-donor mean. In a later analysis, most CMV-associated TCR beta chains were found to appear HLA-restricted, with HLA associations seemingly driven largely by CMV exposure.

The receptor comes from a man aged 45-65 years in good health and CMV-seropositive. The material sequenced was PBMCs. Recombination joined TRBV6-4 with TRBJ1-1; TRBD1 agrees with 8 junctional bases. The DNA sequence is TGTGCCAGCAGTGCCGACAGGGGCCTGAACACTGAAGCTTTCTTT. It is translated as CASSADRGLNTEAFF.